This T cell receptor beta chain was found in a study of blood T cell repertoires in COVID-19. In the original analysis: Reference gene primer amplification gave estimated nucleated cell counts. TCRdb's table, derived via immunoSEQ multiplex PCR, lists solely in-frame clones and lacks some. V, J and clone size are taken as reported in that table, and D and trimming were inferred from the DNA itself. Of over 200,000 clones listed, about 83% were seen once; the top ten hold roughly 8.6%. This TCR was sampled from a man in his forties with active or convalescent COVID-19. The specimen sequenced was peripheral blood.

DNA of the CDR3: TGTGCCAGCAGTTACTCGACAGGAAAGTATGGCTACACCTTC. Translation: CASSYSTGKYGYTF. This chain links TRBV6-6 with TRBJ1-2; TRBD1 is a possible D gene (6 bases). From germline, CDR1 is MNHNY and CDR2 SVGAGI (reference sequence). This CDR3 contains 14 residues. Trimming stripped 0 bases from V and 5 bases from J, with 10 bases between.